This entry lists 28 T cell receptor beta chains sequenced from one sample in a study of T cell repertoires in cytomegalovirus infection. In TCRdb, the reads were re-called with MiXCR into one record per CDR3 protein. The sample shows 750,000 to 950,000 distinct CDR3 sequences, almost 30% of them seen only once. These TCRs are of unknown antigen specificity. The sample was cultured CD8+ T cells from PBMCs, taken from culture after CMV antigen stimulation. The receptors were sampled from a human donor in good health (CMV status not recorded). Some clones in this sample may be carry-over from other donors' samples.

The CDR3, as DNA: TGTGCCAGTAGTTGGACAGCCCGGAACACTGAAGCTTTCTTT. Encoded protein: CASSWTARNTEAFF. The chain combines TRBV19 with TRBJ1-1; a possible D gene is TRBD1 (6 bases). Trimming removed 5 bases at V and 1 base at J, with 11 bases between. CDR1 is LNHDA and CDR2 is SQIVND in the germline V gene (reference sequence). The CDR3 length is 14 residues. Full variable domain (outside the CDR3, taken from reference TRBV19 and TRBJ1-1): DGGITQSPKYLFRKEGQNVTLSCEQNLNHDAMYWYRQDPGQGLRLIYYSQIVNDFQKGDIAEGYSVSREKKESFPLTVTSAQKNPTAFYLCASSWTARNTEAFFGQGTRLTVV.

This clonotype was seen just once. This chain links TRBV20-1 with TRBJ2-7; 8 nucleotides align to TRBD2. Germline V gene data show CDR1 as DFQATT and CDR2 as SNEGSKA (reference sequence). The ends lost 0 bases at V and 0 bases at J; junction bases unmatched: 13. CDR3 length: 18 amino acids. The CDR3 nucleotides are TGCAGTGCTAGAGATATAGTTTTGGCGGGGGGCCCCTCCTACGAGCAGTACGTC. This encodes CSARDIVLAGGPSYEQYV.

The genes are TRBV5-6 and TRBJ1-3; D uncertain. The CDR3 runs 14 residues. Trimming removed 0 bases from V and 2 bases from J, with 6 bases in between. Germline V gene lookup returns CDR1 SGHDT and CDR2 YYEEEE. CDR3 coding DNA: TGTGCCAGCAGCTTGGAAGCGCCTGGAAACACCATATATTTT. This sequence encodes CASSLEAPGNTIYF. The entire variable domain, with the rest obtained from reference TRBV5-6 and TRBJ1-3, is as follows: DAGVTQSPTHLIKTRGQQVTLRCSPKSGHDTVSWYQQALGQGPQFIFQYYEEEERQRGNFPDRFSGHQFPNYSSELNVNALLLGDSALYLCASSLEAPGNTIYFGEGSWLTVV.

The gene calls are TRBV28 and TRBJ2-7; the D gene could be TRBD1 or TRBD2 (5 bases each). Trimming removed 4 bases at V and 6 bases at J, with 19 bases between. This CDR3 comprises 15 residues. CDR1 MDHEN and CDR2 SYDVKM come from the germline V gene. CDR3 protein: CASSSGTNRGLEQYV. CDR3 bases: TGTGCCAGCAGTTCCGGGACCAATAGGGGTCTCGAGCAGTACGTC.

This clonotype was seen many times. The CDR3 here is CASSYLSGIYTDNEQFF. CDR3 sequence (DNA): TGTGCCAGCAGTTACCTCTCAGGCATTTATACAGACAATGAGCAGTTCTTC. The chain recombines TRBV6-5 with TRBJ2-1; D is unclear. Trimming removed 2 bases at V and 5 bases at J, with 19 bases between. The CDR3 totals 17 residues. Germline assignment: CDR1 MNHEY and CDR2 SVGAGI.

J is TRBJ2-5 and V is TRBV6-5, with 7 bases matching TRBD1. J was trimmed by 5 bases and V by 6 bases; bases with no gene match: 12. This CDR3 is built from 15 residues. CDR1 is MNHEY and CDR2 is SVGAGI in the germline V gene. The CDR3 sequence is CASSLTGPRPETQYF. The CDR3 region has the DNA TGTGCCAGCAGCCTGACAGGGCCCCGGCCGGAGACCCAGTACTTC.

This clonotype appeared many times. The chain uses TRBV4-1 and TRBJ2-3; D perhaps matches TRBD1 (5 bases). The CDR3 is 13 residues long. The V gene's germline CDR1 is MGHRA and CDR2 YSYEKL. The V end lost 1 base, the J end lost 5 bases, and 7 bases lay between the germline ends. The CDR3 is CASSQVGEDTQYF. CDR3 sequence (DNA): TGCGCCAGCAGCCAAGTAGGGGAAGATACGCAGTATTTT.

The CDR3 protein is CATSRDLAGRETQYF. DNA of the CDR3: TGTGCCACCAGCAGAGATCTTGCAGGGCGAGAGACCCAGTACTTC. The rearrangement uses TRBV15 and TRBJ2-5, with TRBD1 as a possible D gene (5 bases). The germline V gene has CDR1 LNHNV and CDR2 YYDKDF (reference sequence). The CDR3 has 15 residues. V shed 0 bases and J shed 4 bases, with 12 bases lying between them.

This sequence joins TRBV20-1 and TRBJ2-7, with TRBD1 matching 9 bases. J lost 3 bases, V lost 6 bases, and 6 bases had no gene match. The germline gives CDR1 DFQATT, CDR2 SNEGSKA (reference sequence). The CDR3 covers 13 residues. The CDR3 region is CSARDRENYEQYF. As DNA, the CDR3 is TGCAGTGCCCGGGACAGGGAAAACTACGAGCAGTACTTC.

This clonotype was detected many times. CDR3 residues: CASSPRTGWSSYNEQFF. DNA for the CDR3: TGTGCCAGCAGCCCCAGGACAGGGTGGAGCTCCTACAATGAGCAGTTCTTC. The chain joins TRBV7-8 to TRBJ2-1; 8 bases match TRBD1. Germline CDR1 is SGHVS and CDR2 is FQNEAQ. V lost 5 bases to trimming and J lost 0 bases; unmatched junction nucleotides: 9. This CDR3 comprises 17 residues.

The CDR3 protein is CASSGLTSGSTDTQYF. In DNA form, the CDR3 reads TGTGCCAGCAGCGGCCTGACTAGCGGTAGCACAGATACGCAGTATTTT. The chain combines TRBV7-6 with TRBJ2-3; TRBD2 aligns across 9 bases. With V trimmed by 5 bases and J by 0 bases, 6 bases remained unmatched. There are 16 residues in the CDR3. In germline, CDR1 is SGHVS, CDR2 FNYEAQ. Based on the CDR3 plus reference TRBV7-6 and TRBJ2-3, the full variable domain is GAGVSQSPRYKVTKRGQDVALRCDPISGHVSLYWYRQALGQGPEFLTYFNYEAQQDKSGLPNDRFSAERPEGSISTLTIQRTEQRDSAMYRCASSGLTSGSTDTQYFGPGTRLTVL.

This clonotype was detected a few times. CDR3 DNA sequence: TGTGCCAGCAGCTTACTGGGCCAGGGATATCGGAATGAGCAGTTCTTC. As protein: CASSLLGQGYRNEQFF. J is TRBJ2-1 and V is TRBV7-9; possibly TRBD1 for D (5 bases). CDR1 is SEHNR, CDR2 FQNEAQ, per germline (reference sequence). Deletions cut 2 bases from V and 7 bases from J, with 18 bases between. The CDR3 is made up of 16 amino acids. Full variable domain (rest looked up from reference TRBV7-9 and TRBJ2-1): DTGVSQNPRHKITKRGQNVTFRCDPISEHNRLYWYRQTLGQGPEFLTYFQNEAQLEKSRLLSDRFSAERPKGSFSTLEIQRTEQGDSAMYLCASSLLGQGYRNEQFFGPGTRLTVL.

This sequence joins TRBV19 and TRBJ1-2; D remains unclear. The CDR3 sequence is 11 residues long. V lost 7 bases and J lost 6, with 9 bases in between. Germline V gene data show CDR1 as LNHDA and CDR2 as SQIVND (reference sequence). The CDR3 loop reads CASTTGNGYTF. CDR3 sequence (DNA): TGTGCCAGTACGACGGGGAATGGCTACACCTTC.

The chain is built from TRBV28 and TRBJ2-1; weak D call: TRBD2 (5 bases). From germline, CDR1 is MDHEN and CDR2 SYDVKM. Trimming shortened V by 2 bases and J by 6 bases, and 8 bases separated the two germline ends. This CDR3 region has 13 residues. DNA of the CDR3: TGTGCCAGCAGTTTAACTAGGGTCAATGAGCAGTTCTTC. It is translated as CASSLTRVNEQFF.

In its sample, this clonotype was seen many times. V and J are TRBV7-9 and TRBJ1-6; TRBD1 matches at 8 bases. With V trimmed by 5 bases and J by 9 bases, 12 bases remained unmatched. The CDR3 runs 16 residues. Germline V gives CDR1 SEHNR, CDR2 FQNEAQ (reference sequence). CDR3 loop: CASSAKDRAFGSPLHF. The CDR3 nucleotides read TGTGCCAGCAGCGCAAAGGACAGGGCCTTCGGTTCACCCCTCCACTTT.

This clonotype was seen at least ten times. This sequence joins TRBV7-6 and TRBJ2-5; D is uncertain. This CDR3 is 14 amino acids long. The V gene lost 1 base and the J gene lost 0 bases, with 6 bases spanning the gap. Germline V CDR1 and CDR2: SGHVS, FNYEAQ. CDR3 sequence: CASSLERYQETQYF. The CDR3 coding sequence is TGTGCCAGCAGCTTAGAACGGTACCAAGAGACCCAGTACTTC.

The chain recombines TRBV4-1 with TRBJ1-1; 8 bases match TRBD1. The germline V gene encodes CDR1 MGHRA and CDR2 YSYEKL. Trimming at V came to 4 bases and at J to 4 bases, leaving 8 bases not matched to a gene. The CDR3 extends over 15 amino acids. CDR3 nucleotides: TGCGCCAGCAGCCTAGGACAGGGAAGCGGCACTGAAGCTTTCTTT. Encoded protein: CASSLGQGSGTEAFF.

The table lists this clonotype with a few counts. The chain joins TRBV29-1 to TRBJ1-2; D is uncertain. V lost 4 bases and J lost 2, with 11 bases in between. CDR1 is SQVTM and CDR2 is ANQGSEA in the germline V gene. This CDR3 is built from 13 residues. The CDR3 DNA sequence: TGCAGCGTTGCGAGGGTCGGAAACTATGGCTACACCTTC. It yields the protein CSVARVGNYGYTF. The full variable domain, with the rest looked up from reference TRBV29-1 and TRBJ1-2, is SAVISQKPSRDICQRGTSLTIQCQVDSQVTMMFWYRQQPGQSLTLIATANQGSEATYESGFVIDKFPISRPNLTFSTLTVSNMSPEDSSIYLCSVARVGNYGYTFGSGTRLTVV.

The V and J genes are TRBV29-1 and TRBJ2-2; tentative D call: TRBD1 (6 bases). The germline V gene encodes CDR1 SQVTM and CDR2 ANQGSEA. Trimming pared 3 bases from V and 0 bases from J, leaving 11 bases between. CDR3 size: 15 residues. The DNA for the CDR3 is TGCAGCGTTGATCTGCAGGGGCCGAACACCGGGGAGCTGTTTTTT. It specifies CSVDLQGPNTGELFF.

A word on this clonotype: This may stem from a read error, because a much larger clone lies one nucleotide away. This chain connects TRBV7-9 to TRBJ1-5, with 9 bases lining up with TRBD1. The ends lost 1 base at V and 0 bases at J; junction bases unmatched: 1. CDR3 length: 16 residues. Germline CDR1 is SEHNR and CDR2 is FQNEAQ (reference sequence). CDR3 amino acids: CASSLGDRDSNQPQHF. CDR3 bases: TGTGCCAGCAGCTTAGGGGACAGGGATAGCAATCAGCCCCAGCATTTT.

DNA of the CDR3: TGCAGCGTTGAAGATCTAGCGGGGGGCTACGAGCAGTACTTC. This sequence encodes CSVEDLAGGYEQYF. The genes are TRBV29-1 and TRBJ2-7; 11 bases line up with TRBD2. J gave up 3 bases and V 0 bases, and 1 base lay outside the gene matches. The germline gives CDR1 SQVTM, CDR2 ANQGSEA. This CDR3 comprises 14 residues.

The table lists this clonotype with many counts. The rearrangement uses TRBV7-9 and TRBJ2-7, with D unclear. V was trimmed by 3 bases and J by 3 bases, leaving 9 bases between them. There are 13 residues in the CDR3. CDR1 is SEHNR and CDR2 is FQNEAQ in the germline V gene (reference sequence). The CDR3 reads CASSFTADYEQYV. In DNA form, the CDR3 reads TGTGCCAGCAGCTTCACAGCCGACTACGAGCAGTACGTC.

CDR3 residues: CASSLEEGYEQYV. The CDR3 DNA follows: TGTGCCAGCAGCTTGGAGGAAGGCTACGAGCAGTACGTC. The chain recombines TRBV5-6 with TRBJ2-7; D remains unclear. Trimming cost V 0 bases and J 3 bases, with 7 bases left between them. Germline CDR1 SGHDT, CDR2 YYEEEE. The CDR3 is 13 residues long.

The chain recombines TRBV12-3 or TRBV12-4 with TRBJ2-2, with 12 bases lining up with TRBD2. The length of the CDR3 is 19 residues. V lost 5 bases and J lost 4; bases outside the gene matches: 14. The chain's CDR3 is CASSPGTSGFLPSTGELFF. The CDR3, as DNA: TGTGCCAGCAGTCCCGGGACTAGCGGGTTCCTCCCCTCCACCGGGGAGCTGTTTTTT.

The genes are TRBV27 and TRBJ1-2; a weak D match, TRBD1 (6 bases). This CDR3 spans 14 amino acids. Trimming pared 8 bases from V and 4 bases from J, leaving 17 bases between. CDR1 is MNHEY and CDR2 is SMNVEV in the germline V gene (reference sequence). CDR3 sequence reads: CASAQGPRGYGYTF. The CDR3 DNA follows: TGTGCCAGCGCTCAGGGGCCAAGGGGCTATGGCTACACCTTC.

This sequence joins TRBV2 and TRBJ1-5; D not resolved. The CDR3 consists of 16 residues. V shed 2 bases and J shed 2 bases, with 13 bases lying between them. Germline V gene sequence: CDR1 SNHLY, CDR2 FYNNEI. The CDR3 loop reads CASSESYPGGNQPQHF. The CDR3 DNA reads TGTGCCAGCAGTGAATCGTACCCCGGGGGCAATCAGCCCCAGCATTTT.

The V gene is TRBV6-1, the J gene TRBJ2-1; D may match TRBD1 or TRBD2 (6 bases each). V was cut by 3 bases and J by 1 base, with 22 bases left in between. The CDR3 is 19 residues long. Germline V gene sequence: CDR1 MNHNS, CDR2 SASEGT. This CDR3 reads CASSDLGGRSLGSYNEQFF. For the CDR3, the DNA is TGTGCCAGCAGTGACCTCGGGGGCAGGTCTTTGGGTTCCTACAATGAGCAGTTCTTC.

This clonotype has a handful of counts. This sequence joins TRBV7-6 and TRBJ2-3; TRBD1 or TRBD2 may be the D gene (6 bases each). The V gene lost 4 bases and the J gene lost 4 bases, with 27 bases spanning the gap. Germline lookup yields CDR1 SGHVS and CDR2 FNYEAQ. CDR3 length: 19 residues. The CDR3 is CASSSFGGRPRDYPDTQYF. As DNA, the CDR3 is TGTGCCAGCAGCTCCTTTGGGGGGCGTCCGCGCGATTACCCAGATACGCAGTATTTT.